This T cell receptor (beta chain) derives from a study of chemoradiotherapy in HPV16-positive cancers (dated by TCRdb to 2021 to 2024). About the investigation overall: Candidate HPV-specific T-cell clones and common TCR motifs were defined by functional T-cell assays performed on cells from two HPV16-positive patients. The candidate HPV-specific TCRs and motifs were then tracked in TCR repertoires from over 80 patients with HPV-related cancers. The study set out to ask whether T-cell immunity against the HPV oncoproteins E6 and E7 changes over the course of chemoradiotherapy and whether that immunity affects survival. The paper's findings and limits, for the study overall: Only a couple of HPV16-positive patients were used to derive the functional definition of HPV-specific T cells, and the survival association was reported for HPV16-positive patients. Among HPV16-positive patients, expansion of HPV-responsive T cells during chemoradiotherapy was associated with better recurrence-free survival. Expansion of candidate HPV-specific clones and E7-related TCR motifs was observed in the tumor microenvironment during treatment, whereas no such expansion was observed for non-HPV-specific T cells.

Library generation was performed with the immunoSEQ multiplex PCR assay. Sourced from immuneACCESS, this table was stored by TCRdb with only in-frame sequences that have V and J called. A share of the clones is absent; for the studies checked, an unresolved V gene accounts for under half, and the remainder has no known explanation. In all, the sample holds about 9,600 clones, and around 83% of those were seen once. The ten largest clones represent about 13% of the sample. Repertoires were sampled repeatedly over the course of chemoradiotherapy so that clonal expansion in the tumor microenvironment could be followed. This clone was counted once. Its cognate antigen has yet to be identified. Per-base quality was not reported, and no clone a single base away is much larger than it. Including the terminal cysteine and phenylalanine, the CDR3 comprises 16 residues. Here the CDR3 DNA is all that survives: 48 bases in frame from base 1. CDR1 and CDR2, per the germline V gene, are KGHSH and LQKENI. V is shortened by 6 bases, J by 0 bases, and the region joining them spans 14 bases.

The receptor chain draws on TRBV18 and TRBJ2-2; the D segment could be TRBD1, given 6 matching bases. The source of this sequence is a human donor with HPV-associated anogenital cancer. The sample in question was tumor tissue, obtained from a patient who underwent chemoradiotherapy. The DNA is as follows: TGTGCCAGCTCGAAGACCGGGACACCGAACACCGGGGAGCTGTTTTTT. Its protein reads: CASSKTGTPNTGELFF.